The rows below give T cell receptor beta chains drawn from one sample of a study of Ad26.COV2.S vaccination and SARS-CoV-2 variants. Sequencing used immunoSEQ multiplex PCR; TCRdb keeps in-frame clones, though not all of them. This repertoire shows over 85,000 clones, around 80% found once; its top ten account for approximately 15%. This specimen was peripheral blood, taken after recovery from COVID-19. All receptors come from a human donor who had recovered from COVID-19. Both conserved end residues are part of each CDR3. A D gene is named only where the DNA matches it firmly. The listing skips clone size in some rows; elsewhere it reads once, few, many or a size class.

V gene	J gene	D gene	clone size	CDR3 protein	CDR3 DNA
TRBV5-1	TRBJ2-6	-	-	CASSLVASGANVLTF	TGCGCCAGCAGCTTGGTTGCCTCTGGGGCCAACGTCCTGACTTTC
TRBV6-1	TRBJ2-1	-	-	CASSEGPPNEQFF	TGTGCCAGCAGTGAAGGGCCTCCGAATGAGCAGTTCTTC
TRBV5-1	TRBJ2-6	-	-	CASSLVQSSGANVLTF	TGCGCCAGCAGCTTGGTACAGAGCTCTGGGGCCAACGTCCTGACTTTC
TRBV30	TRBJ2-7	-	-	CAWSVSGAGEQYF	TGTGCCTGGAGTGTTTCAGGGGCAGGGGAGCAGTACTTC
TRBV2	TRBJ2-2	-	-	CASNQEGTGELFF	TGTGCCAGCAATCAGGAAGGCACCGGGGAGCTGTTTTTT
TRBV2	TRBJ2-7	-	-	CASSELGRGLSYEQYF	TGTGCCAGCAGTGAATTGGGGCGGGGACTCTCCTACGAGCAGTACTTC
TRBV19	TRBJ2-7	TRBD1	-	CASSIFRDSEYEQYF	TGTGCCAGTAGTATATTCCGGGACAGTGAGTACGAGCAGTACTTC
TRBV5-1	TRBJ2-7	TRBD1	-	CASSLGGTGYHEQYF	TGCGCCAGCAGCTTGGGCGGGACAGGGTACCACGAGCAGTACTTC
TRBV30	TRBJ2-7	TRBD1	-	CAWAIQGIEQYF	TGTGCCTGGGCTATACAGGGGATCGAGCAGTACTTC
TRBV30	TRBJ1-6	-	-	CAWNRISSNSPLHF	TGTGCCTGGAATCGGATTAGCAGCAATTCACCCCTCCACTTT
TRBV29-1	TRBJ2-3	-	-	CSVEAPGTLYADTQYF	TGCAGCGTTGAAGCGCCCGGAACCCTCTACGCAGATACGCAGTATTTT
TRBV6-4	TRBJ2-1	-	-	CASSRDRNNEQFF	TGTGCCAGCAGCCGGGACCGAAACAATGAGCAGTTCTTC
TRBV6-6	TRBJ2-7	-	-	CASSYSDGGNEQYF	TGTGCCAGCAGTTACTCAGATGGGGGGAACGAGCAGTACTTC
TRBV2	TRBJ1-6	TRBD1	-	CASSEGQSPLHF	TGTGCCAGCAGTGAGGGACAGTCACCCCTCCACTTT
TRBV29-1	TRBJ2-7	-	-	CSVEDRGGVFQVPYEQYF	TGCAGCGTTGAAGATCGAGGTGGAGTTTTCCAGGTGCCTTACGAGCAGTACTTC
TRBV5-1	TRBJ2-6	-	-	CASSLVLTGANVLTF	TGCGCCAGCAGCTTGGTTTTAACAGGGGCCAACGTCCTGACTTTC
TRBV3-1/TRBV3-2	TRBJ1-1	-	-	CASSQGLTEAFF	TGTGCCAGCAGCCAAGGACTTACTGAAGCTTTCTTT
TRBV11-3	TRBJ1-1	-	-	CASSSGRHTEAFF	TGTGCCAGCAGCTCCGGACGACACACTGAAGCTTTCTTT
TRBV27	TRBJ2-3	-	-	CASSPRSGGEDTQYF	TGTGCCAGCAGTCCCAGATCAGGCGGTGAAGATACGCAGTATTTT
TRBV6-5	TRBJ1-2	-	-	CASSYTPKDGYTF	TGTGCCAGCAGTTACACGCCGAAAGATGGCTACACCTTC
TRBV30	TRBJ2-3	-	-	CAWSHPRGSNTDTQYF	TGTGCCTGGAGCCACCCGAGGGGGTCTAACACAGATACGCAGTATTTT
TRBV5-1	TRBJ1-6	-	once	CASSPRVQEGSPLHF	TGCGCCAGCAGCCCCAGGGTTCAAGAGGGTTCACCCCTCCACTTT
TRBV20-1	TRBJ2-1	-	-	CSAPSYNEQFF	TGCAGTGCGCCCTCCTACAATGAGCAGTTCTTC
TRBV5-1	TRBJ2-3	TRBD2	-	CASSFSGGSTDTQYF	TGCGCCAGCAGCTTTAGCGGGGGGTCCACAGATACGCAGTATTTT
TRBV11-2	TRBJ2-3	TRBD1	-	CASSPGTGWSDTQYF	TGTGCCAGCAGCCCCGGGACAGGGTGGTCAGATACGCAGTATTTT
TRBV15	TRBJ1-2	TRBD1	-	CATSRDRRGPHNYGYTF	TGTGCCACCAGTAGAGATCGGAGGGGGCCCCATAACTATGGCTACACCTTC
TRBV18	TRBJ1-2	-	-	CASSPLAEGDNYGYTF	TGTGCCAGCTCACCTCTCGCGGAGGGAGATAACTATGGCTACACCTTC
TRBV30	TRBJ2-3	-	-	CAWSKGEADTQYF	TGTGCCTGGAGTAAGGGGGAAGCAGATACGCAGTATTTT
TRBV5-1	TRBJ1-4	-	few	CASSSTVTNEKLFF	TGCGCCAGCAGCTCGACAGTTACTAATGAAAAACTGTTTTTT
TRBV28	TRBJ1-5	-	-	CASSLYKIQEPQHF	TGTGCCAGCAGTTTATACAAGATTCAGGAGCCCCAGCATTTT
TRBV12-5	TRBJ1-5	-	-	CASGLESNQPQHF	TGTGCTAGTGGTTTGGAAAGCAATCAGCCCCAGCATTTT
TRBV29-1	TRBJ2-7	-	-	CSVGEGDYEQYF	TGCAGCGTTGGGGAGGGGGACTACGAGCAGTACTTC
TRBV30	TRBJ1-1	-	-	CAWKQGMNTEAFF	TGTGCCTGGAAGCAGGGAATGAACACTGAAGCTTTCTTT
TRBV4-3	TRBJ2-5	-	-	CASSQDQGGGPFIQETQYF	TGCGCCAGCAGCCAAGATCAGGGGGGGGGCCCCTTCATCCAAGAGACCCAGTACTTC
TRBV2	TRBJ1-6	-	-	CASSGSGSSSYNSPLHF	TGTGCCAGCAGTGGATCGGGTTCAAGCTCCTATAATTCACCCCTCCACTTT
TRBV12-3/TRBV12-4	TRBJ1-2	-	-	CASSPGEDYGYTF	TGTGCCAGCAGCCCAGGGGAGGACTATGGCTACACCTTC
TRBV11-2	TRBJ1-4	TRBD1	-	CASSHGTGAEKLFF	TGTGCCAGCAGCCACGGGACAGGGGCGGAAAAACTGTTTTTT
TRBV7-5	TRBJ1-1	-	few	CVRNAADTTEAFF	TGTGTCAGAAACGCCGCGGACACCACTGAAGCTTTCTTT
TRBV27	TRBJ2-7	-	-	CASSFLGTGEQYF	TGTGCCAGCAGTTTTTTAGGAACAGGCGAGCAGTACTTC
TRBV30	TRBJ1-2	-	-	CAWGRSSNYGYTF	TGTGCCTGGGGGCGATCTTCTAACTATGGCTACACCTTC
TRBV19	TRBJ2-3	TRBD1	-	CASNGRDRGPFTQYF	TGTGCCAGTAATGGGCGGGACAGGGGGCCGTTTACGCAGTATTTT
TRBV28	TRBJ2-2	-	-	CASSYWRGSNTGELFF	TGTGCCAGCAGTTATTGGAGGGGGTCGAACACCGGGGAGCTGTTTTTT
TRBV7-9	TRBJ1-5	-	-	CASSRGAADQPQHF	TGTGCCAGCAGCCGAGGCGCCGCCGATCAGCCCCAGCATTTT
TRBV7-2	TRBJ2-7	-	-	CASSLDRGSRAEQYF	TGTGCCAGCAGCTTAGACCGGGGCTCGAGAGCCGAGCAGTACTTC
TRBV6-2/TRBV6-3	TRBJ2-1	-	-	CASSYSRGGSYNEQFF	TGTGCCAGCAGTTACTCGAGGGGGGGGTCCTACAATGAGCAGTTCTTC
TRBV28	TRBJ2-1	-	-	CASSTGSFEQFF	TGTGCCAGTTCGACAGGAAGTTTTGAGCAGTTCTTC